These 12 T cell receptor beta chains share one sample of origin, sequenced in a study of Graves' ophthalmopathy and Graves' hyperthyroidism. Using RNA transcripts, the TCR beta CDR3 regions were amplified. RT-PCR was first run with HTBI primers, then multiplex PCR in a second round. TCRdb re-derived calls from the multiplex PCR reads in MiXCR, one entry per CDR3 protein. Found here are about 700,000 distinct CDR3 sequences, over 40% of them singletons; the top ten hold roughly 3.5%. What was sequenced was peripheral blood. These receptors all come from an adult man with Graves' ophthalmopathy.

This clonotype was counted at least ten times. V gene TRBV4-1 combines with J gene TRBJ1-1; D remains unclear. Trimming removed 0 bases from V and 3 bases from J, with 8 bases in between. Germline V gives CDR1 MGHRA, CDR2 YSYEKL. CDR3 length: 14 residues. The CDR3 DNA reads TGCGCCAGCAGCCAAGATCAAGGAGACACTGAAGCTTTCTTT. Its protein is CASSQDQGDTEAFF.

The V gene is TRBV15, the J gene TRBJ1-3, with a possible D match to TRBD1 (6 bases). Germline V CDR1 and CDR2: LNHNV, YYDKDF (reference sequence). V lost 3 bases to trimming and J lost 2 bases, with 14 bases between them. The CDR3 runs to 16 residues. The chain's CDR3 is CATSSVAGAPGNTIYF. The CDR3 nucleotides are TGTGCCACCAGCAGCGTAGCGGGGGCGCCTGGAAACACCATATATTTT.

Comment on this clonotype: The conserved closing phenylalanine or tryptophan is absent in this CDR3, likely reflecting a read error. Because the CDR3's place on the DNA is in doubt, the DNA is left out and the CDR3 is given as listed by TCRdb. The V call is TRBV24-1, the J call TRBJ2-7. The CDR3 numbers 9 amino acids, ends counted. The V gene's germline CDR1 is KGHDR and CDR2 SFDVKD. The CDR3 loop reads CATSEGMNT.

The V gene is TRBV24-1, the J gene TRBJ2-7; the D gene is possibly TRBD2 (5 bases). The CDR3 runs to 14 residues. Germline-derived CDR1 and CDR2 are KGHDR and SFDVKD. Deletions cut 11 bases from V and 3 bases from J, with 19 bases between. CDR3 sequence reads: CASSQEGSGYEQYF. CDR3 DNA sequence: TGTGCCAGCAGCCAAGAGGGCTCCGGCTACGAGCAGTACTTC.

This clonotype was detected many times. This rearrangement joins TRBV7-9 to TRBJ1-4; D might be TRBD1 (5 bases). The V end was cut by 1 base, the J end by 6 bases, with 12 bases between. The CDR3 is made up of 15 amino acids. Germline V lookup: CDR1 SEHNR, CDR2 FQNEAQ (reference sequence). CDR3 in amino acids: CASSLVGTSDEKLFF. DNA for the CDR3: TGTGCCAGCAGCTTAGTAGGGACGAGTGATGAAAAACTGTTTTTT. The full variable domain, in which reference TRBV7-9 and TRBJ1-4 provide the parts outside the CDR3, is DTGVSQNPRHKITKRGQNVTFRCDPISEHNRLYWYRQTLGQGPEFLTYFQNEAQLEKSRLLSDRFSAERPKGSFSTLEIQRTEQGDSAMYLCASSLVGTSDEKLFFGSGTQLSVL.

The rearrangement links TRBV5-1 to TRBJ2-5; possibly TRBD1 for D (5 bases). The V end lost 1 base, the J end lost 4 bases, and 23 bases lay between the germline ends. The CDR3 loop spans 18 amino acids. Germline V gene data show CDR1 as SGHRS and CDR2 as YFSETQ. This CDR3 is CASSLRPKSTDSGETQYF. The CDR3 DNA reads as TGCGCCAGCAGCTTGAGACCAAAAAGCACCGACAGTGGAGAGACCCAGTACTTC.

V is TRBV20-1 and J is TRBJ1-5; D is perhaps TRBD1 (6 bases). CDR3 length: 14 amino acids. CDR1 and CDR2 from the germline V gene are DFQATT and SNEGSKA (reference sequence). Trimming stripped 3 bases from V and 5 bases from J, with 14 bases between. The CDR3 nucleotides are TGCAGTGCTAGGGAGCACAGGGATCATCAGCCCCAGCATTTT. Translating gives CSAREHRDHQPQHF.

V is TRBV12-3 or TRBV12-4 and J is TRBJ2-2, with D tentatively TRBD1 (6 bases). This CDR3 comprises 16 residues. The V end was cut by 5 bases, the J end by 4 bases, with 17 bases between. DNA of the CDR3: TGTGCCAGCAGTCTAACCCGCAGGGGTAGCACCGGGGAGCTGTTTTTT. Its protein product is CASSLTRRGSTGELFF.

The chain joins TRBV15 to TRBJ1-1; a possible D gene is TRBD1 (5 bases). Germline V gives CDR1 LNHNV, CDR2 YYDKDF (reference sequence). Trimming stripped 7 bases from V and 3 bases from J, with 12 bases between. This CDR3 has 13 residues. The CDR3 region has the DNA TGTGCCACCAAAACAAGGGACTACACTGAAGCTTTCTTT. It codes for CATKTRDYTEAFF.

This clonotype was seen once. The chain has TRBV9 and TRBJ2-2; perhaps D is TRBD1 or TRBD2 (5 bases each). The germline V gene encodes CDR1 SGDLS and CDR2 YYNGEE. V lost 4 bases to trimming and J lost 2 bases, with 15 bases between them. This CDR3 has 16 amino acids. CDR3 in DNA: TGTGCCAGCAGCCCGTGGGGACCTGGAAACACCGGGGAGCTGTTTTTT. Protein: CASSPWGPGNTGELFF.

For the CDR3, the DNA is TGTGCCTGGAGTGTACTAGCGCAAACACTGACCGGGGAGCTGTTTTTT. It translates to CAWSVLAQTLTGELFF. The chain combines TRBV25-1 with TRBJ2-2; 7 bases are a match to TRBD2. The V and J ends lost 11 bases and 5 bases, in that order; junction bases with no gene match: 17. This CDR3 has 16 amino acids. Germline V CDR1 and CDR2: MGHDK, SYGVNS.

This clonotype appeared many times. The chain combines TRBV19 with TRBJ2-7; 9 bases agree with TRBD1. The CDR3 runs 14 residues. Losses at the gene ends were 3 bases for V and 3 bases for J; bases not matched to a gene: 3. The germline V gene encodes CDR1 LNHDA and CDR2 SQIVND (reference sequence). CDR3 DNA sequence: TGTGCCAGTAGTATGAAGGGACAGGGCTACGAGCAGTACTTC. Protein: CASSMKGQGYEQYF.